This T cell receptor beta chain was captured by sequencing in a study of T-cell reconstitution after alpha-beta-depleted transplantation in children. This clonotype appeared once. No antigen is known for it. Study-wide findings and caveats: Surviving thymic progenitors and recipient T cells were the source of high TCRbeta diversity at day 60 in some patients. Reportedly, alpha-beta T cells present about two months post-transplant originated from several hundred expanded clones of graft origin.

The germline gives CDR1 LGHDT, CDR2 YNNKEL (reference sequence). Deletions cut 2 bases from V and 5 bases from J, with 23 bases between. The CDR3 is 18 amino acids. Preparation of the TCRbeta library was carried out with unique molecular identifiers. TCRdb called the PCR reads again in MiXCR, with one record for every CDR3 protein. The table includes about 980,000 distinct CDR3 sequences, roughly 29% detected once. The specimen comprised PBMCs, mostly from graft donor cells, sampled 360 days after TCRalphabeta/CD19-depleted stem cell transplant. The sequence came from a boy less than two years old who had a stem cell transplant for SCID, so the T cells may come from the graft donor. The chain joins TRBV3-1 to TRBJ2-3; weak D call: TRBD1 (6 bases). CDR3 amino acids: CASSQKRVGQFRGDTQYF. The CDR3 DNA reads TGTGCCAGCAGCCAAAAGAGGGTCGGACAGTTCCGAGGAGATACGCAGTATTTT.